This T cell receptor beta chain was observed in a study of shared clonotypes between healthy human individuals. Study-level points and caveats: Memory subsets generally showed smaller estimated richness than naive subsets did. Rarefaction revealed incomplete sorted-subset sequencing despite large depth.

Germline V gene lookup returns CDR1 SGHDN and CDR2 FVKESK. CDR3 length: 15 amino acids. V was cut by 6 bases and J by 7 bases, with 18 bases left in between. Worth noting for this clone: Its antigen is as yet unknown.

The repertoire was sequenced with immunoSEQ multiplex PCR; TCRdb's copy has only in-frame clones and lacks some. The sample has millions of clones; around 90% are singletons. The sequenced sample was naive CD4+ T cells sorted from blood. Sample subset: CD45RA+ positively selected. This TCR was sampled from a man between 18 and 29 years old in good health. The chain joins TRBV14 to TRBJ1-4; D not certain. The CDR3 DNA follows: TGTGCCAGCAGTCGGGCCCTAGGGCCCGGTGAAAAACTGTTTTTT. Amino acid sequence: CASSRALGPGEKLFF. Combining the CDR3 with reference TRBV14 and TRBJ1-4 gives the whole variable domain EAGVTQFPSHSVIEKGQTVTLRCDPISGHDNLYWYRRVMGKEIKFLLHFVKESKQDESGMPNNRFLAERTGGTYSTLKVQPAELEDSGVYFCASSRALGPGEKLFFGSGTQLSVL.